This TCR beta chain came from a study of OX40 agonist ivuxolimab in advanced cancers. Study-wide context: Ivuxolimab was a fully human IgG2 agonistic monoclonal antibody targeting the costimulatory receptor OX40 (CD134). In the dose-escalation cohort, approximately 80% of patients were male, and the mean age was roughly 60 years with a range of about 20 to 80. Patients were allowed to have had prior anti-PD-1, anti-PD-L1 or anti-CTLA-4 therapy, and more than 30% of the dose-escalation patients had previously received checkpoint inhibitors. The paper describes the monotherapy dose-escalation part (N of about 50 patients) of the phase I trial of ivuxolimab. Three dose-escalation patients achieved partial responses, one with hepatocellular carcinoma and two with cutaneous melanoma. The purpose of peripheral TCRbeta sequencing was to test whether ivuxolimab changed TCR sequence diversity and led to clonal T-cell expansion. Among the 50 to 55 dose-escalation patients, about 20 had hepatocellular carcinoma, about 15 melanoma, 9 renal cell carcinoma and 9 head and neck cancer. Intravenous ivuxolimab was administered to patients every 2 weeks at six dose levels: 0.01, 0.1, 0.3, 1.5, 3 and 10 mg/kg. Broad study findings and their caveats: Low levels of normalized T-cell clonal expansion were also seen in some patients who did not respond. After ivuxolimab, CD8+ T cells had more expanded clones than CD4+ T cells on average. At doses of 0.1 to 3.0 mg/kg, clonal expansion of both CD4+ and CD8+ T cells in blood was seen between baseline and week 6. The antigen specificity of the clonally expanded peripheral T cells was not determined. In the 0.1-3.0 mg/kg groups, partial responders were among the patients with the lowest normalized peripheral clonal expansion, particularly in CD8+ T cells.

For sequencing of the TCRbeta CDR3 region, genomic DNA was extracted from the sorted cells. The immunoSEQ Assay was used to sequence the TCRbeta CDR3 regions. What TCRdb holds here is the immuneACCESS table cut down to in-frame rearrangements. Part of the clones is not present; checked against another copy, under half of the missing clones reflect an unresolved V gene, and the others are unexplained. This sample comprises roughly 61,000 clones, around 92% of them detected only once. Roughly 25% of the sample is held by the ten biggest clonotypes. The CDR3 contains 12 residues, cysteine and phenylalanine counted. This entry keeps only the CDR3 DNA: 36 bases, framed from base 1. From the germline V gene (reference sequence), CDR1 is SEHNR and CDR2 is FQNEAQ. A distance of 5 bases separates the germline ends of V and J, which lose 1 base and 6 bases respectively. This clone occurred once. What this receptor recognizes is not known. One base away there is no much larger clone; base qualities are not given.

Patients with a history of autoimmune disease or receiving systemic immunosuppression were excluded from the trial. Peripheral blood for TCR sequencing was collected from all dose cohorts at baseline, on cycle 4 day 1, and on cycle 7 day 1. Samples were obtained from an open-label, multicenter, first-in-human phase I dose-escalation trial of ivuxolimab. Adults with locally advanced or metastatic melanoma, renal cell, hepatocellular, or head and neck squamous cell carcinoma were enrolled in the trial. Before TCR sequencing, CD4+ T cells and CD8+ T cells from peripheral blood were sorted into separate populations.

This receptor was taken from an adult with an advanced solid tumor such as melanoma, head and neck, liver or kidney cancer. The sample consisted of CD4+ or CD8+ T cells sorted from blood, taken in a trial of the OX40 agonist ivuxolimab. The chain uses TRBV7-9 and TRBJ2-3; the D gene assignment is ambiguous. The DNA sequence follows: TGTGCCAGCAGCTTAGGGGTCGATACGCAGTATTTT. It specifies CASSLGVDTQYF. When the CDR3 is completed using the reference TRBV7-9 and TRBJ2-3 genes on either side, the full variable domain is DTGVSQNPRHKITKRGQNVTFRCDPISEHNRLYWYRQTLGQGPEFLTYFQNEAQLEKSRLLSDRFSAERPKGSFSTLEIQRTEQGDSAMYLCASSLGVDTQYFGPGTRLTVL.